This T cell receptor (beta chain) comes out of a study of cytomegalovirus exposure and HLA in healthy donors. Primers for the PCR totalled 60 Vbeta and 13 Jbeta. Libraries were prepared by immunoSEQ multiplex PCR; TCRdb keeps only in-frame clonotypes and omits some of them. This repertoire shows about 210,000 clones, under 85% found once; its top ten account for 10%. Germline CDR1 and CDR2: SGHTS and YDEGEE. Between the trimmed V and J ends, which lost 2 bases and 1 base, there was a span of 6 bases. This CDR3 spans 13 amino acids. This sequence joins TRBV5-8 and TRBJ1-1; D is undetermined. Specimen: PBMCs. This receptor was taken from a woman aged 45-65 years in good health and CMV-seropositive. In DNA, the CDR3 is TGTGCCAGCAGCTTTCGGGGGAACACTGAAGCTTTCTTT. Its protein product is CASSFRGNTEAFF.